This T cell receptor (beta chain) emerged from a study of blood T cell repertoires in COVID-19 (dated by TCRdb to 2018 to 2020). Turning to the overall study: The collaborator samples originated in the United States, Italy and Spain and spanned the acute and convalescent phases of COVID-19. Nearly every sample came with metadata listing a de-identified subject ID, COVID-19 status, age in years and sex. Where available, HLA class I and class II types were obtained from metadata supplied by the sample provider rather than from assay-based typing. The repertoires were made available in a free public database intended to serve as a resource for research on the immune response to SARS-CoV-2. Subjects who had been exposed to COVID-19, were actively infected with it, or had recovered from it provided the deeply sampled blood TCRbeta repertoires that made up the dataset. Samples were obtained from the ongoing ImmuneRACE study (first 160 participants) and from 1,254 subjects provided by 6 global collaborators. The material from the prospective study consisted of cDNA or gDNA derived from T cells, B-cell-depleted T cells, or PBMCs.

About this clone: It lacks a known antigen. No base quality information exists; no much larger clone differs at one position.

Whole blood was collected in K2EDTA tubes by collaborating institutions according to the institutions' own protocols. For TCRbeta analysis, collaborators shipped samples in one of three forms: frozen whole blood, isolated PBMCs, or DNA extracted from either of those sample types. The paper's findings and limits, for the study overall: Clinical and demographic metadata were provided uncurated, with the amount varying by source and participant.

TCRbeta CDR3 regions were amplified from genomic DNA by means of the immunoSEQ Assay, a bias-controlled multiplex PCR. In the source study's methods: The number of nucleated cells in each sample was estimated by amplification of reference gene primers within the assay. To quantify the absolute abundance of each unique TCRbeta CDR3 rearrangement, sequence reads were collapsed and filtered. For each sample, productive Simpson clonality was calculated by taking the square root of Simpson's diversity index across productive rearrangements. Sourced from immuneACCESS, this table was stored by TCRdb with only in-frame sequences that have V and J called. A share of the clones is absent; for the studies checked, an unresolved V gene accounts for under half, and the remainder has no known explanation. The V and J calls and clone size come from that table; D and trimming were worked out from the DNA. Here the sample has more than 200,000 clones; 81% occur a single time. The top ten constitute approximately 8% of the sample.

Material: peripheral blood. This TCR came from a woman over 75 with acute or convalescent COVID-19.

Here is the DNA: TGTGCCAGCAGCTTGGGAGTCTCCTTATCCTACGAGCAGTACTTC. It encodes CASSLGVSLSYEQYF. The chain uses TRBV5-5 and TRBJ2-7, with the D gene not confidently named. Relative to germline, V is 0 bases shorter and J is 1 base shorter, with 11 bases between their ends. CDR1 is given as SGHKS and CDR2 as YYEKEE, both from the germline V gene (reference sequence). The CDR3 sequence holds 15 residues, the cysteine and phenylalanine included. Only CDR3 DNA is held: 45 bases, read in frame from base 1. The full variable domain, completed from the reference TRBV5-5 and TRBJ2-7 proteins outside the CDR3, reads DAGVTQSPTHLIKTRGQQVTLRCSPISGHKSVSWYQQVLGQGPQFIFQYYEKEERGRGNFPDRFSARQFPNYSSELNVNALLLGDSALYLCASSLGVSLSYEQYFGPGTRLTVT.